The TCR beta chain described here comes from a study of cytomegalovirus exposure and HLA in healthy donors. At the level of the study: One earlier analysis, a look at 150 million to 200 million T cells, found some 100 million unique TCR beta sequences. Findings of the study overall: The majority of TCR sequences were rare, yet some public TCRs appeared in many donors.

The PCR used 60 Vbeta and 13 Jbeta primers. Sequenced by immunoSEQ multiplex PCR; TCRdb stores in-frame clones only, minus some. The sample has about 150,000 clones; 80% to 90% are singletons. To note about this clone: The antigen remains unidentified.

Germline trimming cut 0 bases from V and 2 bases from J; bases unmatched to any gene: 9. Germline CDR1 and CDR2: SGDLS and YYNGEE. The CDR3 runs to 17 residues. The origin of this receptor is a male donor in good health and CMV-seronegative. Sequences were obtained from PBMCs. This sequence joins TRBV9 and TRBJ2-5, with 8 bases matching TRBD2. In DNA form, the CDR3 reads TGTGCCAGCAGCGTAGGGGCGGGGGGCTCGGGTCAAGAGACCCAGTACTTC. Amino acids: CASSVGAGGSGQETQYF.